Listed below are T cell receptor beta chains from one sample, sequenced in a study of T cell responses to AZD1222 COVID-19 vaccine. Method: immunoSEQ multiplex PCR; TCRdb's copy keeps in-frame clones and lacks some. The repertoire holds approximately 100,000 clones, with 86% as singletons. The sample was peripheral blood, taken on day 0 of AZD1222 vaccination. The receptors come from an adult in good health. CDR3s include the opening cysteine and the closing phenylalanine or tryptophan. D genes are given only for firm matches. Clone sizes are given selectively: once, few, many, or a class where the clone is expanded.

v_gene	d_gene	abundance	j_gene	CDR3aa	CDR3nt
TRBV25-1	.	.	TRBJ2-7	CASSESSSYNSYEQYF	TGTGCCAGCAGTGAATCTTCCAGTTACAACTCCTACGAGCAGTACTTC
TRBV27	.	.	TRBJ1-1	CASSLGGGNTEAFF	TGTGCCAGCAGTTTAGGTGGGGGCAACACTGAAGCTTTCTTT
TRBV7-2	.	.	TRBJ1-5	CASSLAPNQPQHF	TGTGCCAGCAGCCTGGCTCCAAATCAGCCCCAGCATTTT
TRBV2	.	.	TRBJ1-6	CASSARSDLTLHF	TGTGCCAGCAGTGCACGCTCTGACCTGACCCTCCACTTT
TRBV27	.	.	TRBJ1-5	CASRLSRDGSNQPQHF	TGTGCCAGCAGACTATCCCGGGACGGTAGCAATCAGCCCCAGCATTTT
TRBV5-5	.	.	TRBJ1-1	CASSLDQITEAFF	TGTGCCAGCAGCTTGGATCAGATCACTGAAGCTTTCTTT
TRBV6-5	TRBD2	.	TRBJ2-1	CASSRLAGAYNEQFF	TGTGCCAGCAGTCGACTAGCGGGCGCTTACAATGAGCAGTTCTTC
TRBV7-2	.	once	TRBJ1-2	CASGAGANYGYTF	TGTGCCAGTGGGGCAGGGGCCAACTATGGCTACACCTTC
TRBV12-3/TRBV12-4	.	.	TRBJ2-1	CASSLESYNEQFF	TGTGCCAGCAGTTTAGAGTCCTACAATGAGCAGTTCTTC
TRBV7-6	.	.	TRBJ2-7	CASSLNSGFSYEQYF	TGTGCCAGCAGCTTAAACAGCGGGTTTTCCTACGAGCAGTACTTC
TRBV28	TRBD1	.	TRBJ1-2	CASSLSTGRGYTF	TGTGCCAGCAGTTTGTCGACAGGGCGCGGCTACACCTTC
TRBV7-6	.	.	TRBJ1-5	CASSLIGSNQPQHF	TGTGCCAGCAGCTTAATAGGTAGCAATCAGCCCCAGCATTTT
TRBV7-8	TRBD1	.	TRBJ2-1	CASSSLRGRGVYNEQFF	TGTGCCAGCAGCTCACTCAGGGGGCGAGGTGTCTACAATGAGCAGTTCTTC
TRBV5-1	TRBD1	.	TRBJ2-1	CASSYLQGAAYNEQFF	TGCGCCAGCAGCTACCTCCAGGGGGCGGCCTACAATGAGCAGTTCTTC
TRBV7-2	.	.	TRBJ2-7	CASSSLIYEQYF	TGTGCCAGCAGCTCCCTTATCTACGAGCAGTACTTC
TRBV7-8	TRBD2	.	TRBJ2-5	CASSLAGQTTETQYF	TGTGCCAGCAGCCTAGCGGGACAGACGACGGAGACCCAGTACTTC
TRBV7-7	TRBD1	.	TRBJ1-1	CASSLDRVCWDTEAFF	TGTGCTAGCAGCTTAGACAGGGTGTGTTGGGACACTGAAGCTTTCTTT
TRBV27	TRBD1	.	TRBJ1-3	CASSYDRDSGNTIYF	TGTGCCAGCAGCTACGACAGGGACTCTGGAAACACCATATATTTT
TRBV7-2	TRBD2	.	TRBJ2-7	CASSLLAEPSYEQYF	TGTGCCAGCAGTCTTCTAGCGGAACCTTCCTACGAGCAGTACTTC
TRBV28	.	.	TRBJ1-5	CASKIGQGNQPQHF	TGTGCCAGCAAAATAGGGCAAGGCAATCAGCCCCAGCATTTT
TRBV2	.	.	TRBJ2-6	CASSEARGGANVLTF	TGTGCCAGCAGTGAAGCGCGTGGTGGGGCCAACGTCCTGACTTTC
TRBV28	.	.	TRBJ2-5	CASRLGGGETQYF	TGTGCCAGCAGGCTCGGAGGTGGGGAGACCCAGTACTTC
TRBV30	.	.	TRBJ1-2	CAWREWPGGYTF	TGTGCCTGGAGGGAATGGCCTGGAGGCTACACCTTC
TRBV11-3	.	.	TRBJ2-7	CASSLAPKYEQYF	TGTGCCAGCAGCTTAGCCCCCAAATACGAGCAGTACTTC
TRBV10-3	.	.	TRBJ2-3	CAISDREDTQYF	TGTGCCATCAGTGATAGGGAGGACACGCAGTATTTT
TRBV7-2	.	.	TRBJ2-3	CASSLGGEGTDTQYF	TGTGCCAGCAGCTTAGGGGGGGAGGGCACAGATACGCAGTATTTT
TRBV27	.	once	TRBJ1-2	CASSLSKGSPSGYTF	TGTGCCAGCAGTTTATCGAAGGGATCACCTAGTGGCTACACCTTC
TRBV19	.	.	TRBJ2-7	CATPPRGIAQTGQYF	TGTGCCACCCCCCCGAGGGGTATTGCCCAAACTGGGCAGTACTTC
TRBV28	.	.	TRBJ2-1	CASSFLGGGNEQFF	TGTGCCAGCAGTTTCCTTGGAGGGGGCAATGAGCAGTTCTTC
TRBV19	.	.	TRBJ1-5	CASSTDISNQPQHF	TGTGCCAGTAGCACGGACATTAGCAATCAGCCCCAGCATTTT
TRBV28	.	.	TRBJ1-2	CASSPPQGWNYGYTF	TGTGCCAGCAGTCCCCCTCAGGGATGGAACTATGGCTACACCTTC
TRBV29-1	TRBD2	.	TRBJ2-1	CSVEGGLLSSYNEQFF	TGCAGCGTTGAGGGGGGACTACTTAGCTCCTACAATGAGCAGTTCTTC
TRBV6-4	.	.	TRBJ2-1	CASSDSSLSSYNEQFF	TGTGCCAGCAGTGACTCGTCACTAAGCTCCTACAATGAGCAGTTCTTC
TRBV6-5	.	once	TRBJ1-2	CASDPDGGPNYGYTF	TGTGCCAGCGATCCCGACGGGGGGCCTAACTATGGCTACACCTTC
TRBV9	.	many	TRBJ1-6	CASSVEGTGNSPLHF	TGTGCCAGCAGCGTTGAGGGAACGGGGAATTCACCCCTCCACTTT
TRBV6-5	TRBD2	.	TRBJ2-1	CASSYDGGGYNEQFF	TGTGCCAGCAGTTACGACGGGGGAGGGTACAATGAGCAGTTCTTC
TRBV5-5	TRBD2	.	TRBJ2-7	CASSFLASGSYEQYF	TGTGCCAGCAGCTTTCTCGCTAGCGGGAGCTACGAGCAGTACTTC
TRBV9	.	.	TRBJ2-5	CASSRLGGARETQYF	TGTGCCAGCAGCCGGCTTGGTGGGGCCCGAGAGACCCAGTACTTC
TRBV5-4	TRBD2	.	TRBJ2-2	CASSQTSGHTGELFF	TGTGCCAGCAGCCAGACTAGCGGGCACACCGGGGAGCTGTTTTTT
TRBV6-4	.	.	TRBJ2-2	CASRDGVANTGELFF	TGTGCCAGCAGAGATGGGGTCGCGAACACCGGGGAGCTGTTTTTT
TRBV11-1	.	.	TRBJ2-1	CASLGGRASGEQFF	TGTGCCAGCCTCGGTGGCAGGGCAAGCGGTGAGCAGTTCTTC
TRBV24-1	.	.	TRBJ2-1	CATSEQEGNEQFF	TGTGCCACCAGTGAGCAGGAGGGGAATGAGCAGTTCTTC
TRBV14	TRBD2	.	TRBJ2-2	CASSPRLAGGELFF	TGTGCCAGCAGTCCGAGACTAGCCGGCGGGGAGCTGTTTTTT
TRBV6-5	.	.	TRBJ1-1	CASSYSSGLGTEAFF	TGTGCCAGCAGTTACTCAAGCGGTCTGGGCACTGAAGCTTTCTTT
TRBV30	TRBD2	.	TRBJ2-1	CAWNYGTSYNEQFF	TGTGCCTGGAACTATGGGACTAGCTACAATGAGCAGTTCTTC
TRBV28	TRBD1	.	TRBJ1-3	CASSFRGETDRGNTIYF	TGTGCCAGCAGCTTCAGGGGGGAAACCGACCGTGGAAACACCATATATTTT
TRBV28	.	.	TRBJ2-6	CASNNLTRDGANVLTF	TGTGCCAGCAATAACCTAACACGTGATGGGGCCAACGTCCTGACTTTC
TRBV6-2/TRBV6-3	.	.	TRBJ1-2	CASSYQRQADIYGYTF	TGTGCCAGCAGTTACCAGCGACAGGCCGATATCTATGGCTACACCTTC
TRBV30	.	.	TRBJ1-3	CAWHTGISGNTIYF	TGTGCCTGGCACACAGGAATCTCTGGAAACACCATATATTTT
TRBV19	.	.	TRBJ2-7	CASSISNEQYF	TGTGCCAGTAGTATCTCCAACGAGCAGTACTTC
TRBV10-3	TRBD1	.	TRBJ2-7	CAIASPNRGVYEQYF	TGTGCCATCGCTTCCCCGAACAGGGGGGTCTACGAGCAGTACTTC
TRBV4-2	.	once	TRBJ1-5	CASSQEGGNQPQHF	TGTGCCAGCAGCCAAGAAGGGGGCAATCAGCCCCAGCATTTT